Listed below are T cell receptor beta chains from one sample, sequenced in a study of T cells in Graves' hyperthyroidism and ophthalmopathy. TCRdb called the multiplex PCR reads again in MiXCR, with one record for every CDR3 protein. Of approximately 600,000 distinct CDR3 sequences listed, around 20% are singletons. Sequencing was carried out using blood. Receptors were obtained from a young man with Graves' ophthalmopathy. CDR3s include the opening cysteine and the closing phenylalanine or tryptophan. D genes are given only for firm matches. The size entry is marked missing in some rows and otherwise reads once, few, many or a size class.

clone_size j_call v_call d_call cdr3_aa cdr3_nt
many TRBJ1-2 TRBV28 TRBD1 CASRRGGQSYGYTF TGTGCCAGCAGGAGGGGGGGACAGAGCTATGGCTACACCTTC
many TRBJ2-5 TRBV3-1 . CASSLGLLQETQYF TGTGCCAGCAGCCTCGGTCTACTCCAAGAGACCCAGTACTTC
. TRBJ2-1 TRBV24-1 TRBD2 CATSSFTSGIYNEQFF TGTGCCACCAGTTCCTTTACTAGCGGGATTTACAATGAGCAGTTCTTC
. TRBJ2-3 TRBV7-9 TRBD2 CASSFGLAASTDTQYF TGTGCCAGCAGCTTCGGACTAGCGGCCAGCACAGATACGCAGTATTTT
. TRBJ2-2 TRBV29-1 . CSVAEVNTGELFF TGCAGCGTTGCCGAGGTGAACACCGGGGAGCTGTTTTTT
. TRBJ2-2 TRBV9 TRBD2 CASSVVAGEAGELFF TGTGCCAGCAGCGTAGTAGCGGGAGAGGCCGGGGAGCTGTTTTTT
. TRBJ2-5 TRBV5-6 . CASSLGGIHQETQYF TGTGCCAGCAGCTTAGGCGGGATCCACCAGGAGACCCAGTACTTC
few TRBJ1-2 TRBV3-1 . CASSQVGDYGYTF TGTGCCAGCAGCCAAGTGGGGGATTATGGCTACACCTTC
few TRBJ2-5 TRBV7-7 . CASSLDAQETQYF TGTGCTAGCAGCTTAGACGCACAAGAGACCCAGTACTTC
. TRBJ1-5 TRBV20-1 TRBD1 CSARGGNQDRGLGQPQHF TGCAGTGCTAGAGGCGGCAACCAGGACAGGGGTTTGGGTCAGCCCCAGCATTTT
. TRBJ2-5 TRBV28 TRBD2 CASRPAGEGEETQYF TGTGCCAGCAGACCCGCCGGGGAGGGAGAAGAGACCCAGTACTTC
many TRBJ1-1 TRBV20-1 . CSARKPGLTVTEAFF TGCAGTGCTAGAAAACCGGGACTAACGGTCACTGAAGCTTTCTTT
few TRBJ2-7 TRBV19 . CASSISRGSSYEQYF TGTGCCAGTAGTATCAGCAGGGGCAGTTCCTACGAGCAGTACTTC
few TRBJ2-7 TRBV25-1 TRBD1 CASSERDRGLQEQYF TGTGCCAGCAGTGAACGGGACAGGGGGCTGCAAGAGCAGTACTTC
many TRBJ1-1 TRBV30 . CAWSRHSNTEAFF TGTGCCTGGAGTAGACACTCGAACACTGAAGCTTTCTTT
. TRBJ2-5 TRBV6-1 TRBD2 CASSEALAETGETQYF TGTGCCAGCAGTGAAGCACTAGCGGAGACTGGGGAGACCCAGTACTTC
. TRBJ1-6 TRBV25-1 . CASSEAGTSSPLHF TGTGCCAGCAGTGAAGCCGGGACATCCTCACCCCTCCACTTT
few TRBJ2-1 TRBV12-3/TRBV12-4 TRBD2 CASSWTSEQFF TGTGCCAGCAGTTGGACTAGCGAGCAGTTCTTC
few TRBJ2-7 TRBV4-1 TRBD2 CASSQGPGLAVFEQYF TGCGCCAGCAGCCAAGGGCCGGGACTAGCCGTCTTCGAGCAGTACTTC
. TRBJ2-3 TRBV5-1 TRBD1 CASSLAAGGTYTQYF TGCGCCAGCAGCTTGGCCGCAGGGGGCACATATACGCAGTATTTT
many TRBJ1-1 TRBV18 TRBD1 CASSLAGQMNTEAFF TGTGCCAGCTCACTGGCGGGACAGATGAACACTGAAGCTTTCTTT
many TRBJ1-1 TRBV12-3/TRBV12-4 . CASSSTVEAFF TGTGCCAGCAGTTCAACGGTCGAAGCTTTCTTT
. TRBJ2-3 TRBV29-1 . CSVRPRTSTDTQYF TGCAGCGTTCGCCCCCGGACTAGCACAGATACGCAGTATTTT
. TRBJ1-1 TRBV7-9 TRBD1 CASSPQGVVSTEAFF TGTGCCAGCAGCCCACAGGGGGTGGTGAGCACTGAAGCTTTCTTT
. TRBJ2-1 TRBV27 . CASSIALDNEQFF TGTGCCAGCAGTATAGCCTTAGACAATGAGCAGTTCTTC
. TRBJ2-7 TRBV27 . CASSSDLDEQYF TGTGCCAGCAGTTCAGACTTGGACGAGCAGTACTTC
. TRBJ2-7 TRBV2 TRBD1 CASREDRGFYEQYF TGTGCCAGCAGGGAGGACAGGGGTTTCTACGAGCAGTACTTC
few TRBJ2-7 TRBV18 TRBD2 CASSPTSGNAYEQYF TGTGCCAGCTCACCAACTAGCGGGAACGCCTACGAGCAGTACTTC
. TRBJ2-7 TRBV12-3/TRBV12-4 TRBD2 CASSYGTSGVRSSYEQYF TGTGCCAGCAGCTATGGGACTAGCGGGGTAAGGAGCTCCTACGAGCAGTACTTC
many TRBJ2-7 TRBV10-3 . CAISEYREGELYEQYF TGTGCCATCAGTGAGTACAGGGAAGGGGAGCTCTACGAGCAGTACTTC
once TRBJ1-5 TRBV19 . CASSTQGTRGNQPQHF TGTGCCAGTAGTACTCAGGGAACCCGGGGCAATCAGCCCCAGCATTTT
few TRBJ2-3 TRBV20-1 TRBD2 CSARNLGLAGGTDTQYF TGCAGTGCTAGGAATCTTGGACTAGCGGGAGGGACAGATACGCAGTATTTT
. TRBJ1-2 TRBV27 TRBD1 CASSLSAGTGHGYTF TGTGCCAGCAGTTTATCGGCCGGGACAGGGCACGGCTACACCTTC
. TRBJ2-7 TRBV28 . CASSLSGKKYEQYF TGTGCCAGCAGTTTGTCAGGGAAAAAGTACGAGCAGTACTTC
many TRBJ1-1 TRBV7-9 . CASSLRAGHPEAFF TGTGCCAGCAGCTTAAGGGCTGGGCATCCTGAAGCTTTCTTT
many TRBJ1-6 TRBV4-3 . CASSQGSLYNSPLHF TGCGCCAGCAGCCAAGGATCACTGTATAATTCACCCCTCCACTTT
many TRBJ1-2 TRBV28 TRBD1 CASRVPTGTGDGYTF TGTGCCAGCAGAGTACCGACCGGGACAGGGGATGGCTACACCTTC
many TRBJ2-7 TRBV5-1 TRBD2 CATVIAGVYKGYEQYF TGCGCCACCGTCATAGCGGGAGTTTACAAGGGATACGAGCAGTACTTC
many TRBJ2-7 TRBV5-1 TRBD2 CASSPGLGPYEQYF TGCGCCAGCAGCCCGGGACTAGGTCCCTACGAGCAGTACTTC
many TRBJ1-1 TRBV7-3 TRBD1 CASSLSGGGANTEAFF TGTGCCAGCAGCTTAAGTGGAGGGGGCGCGAACACTGAAGCTTTCTTT
few TRBJ1-2 TRBV15 . CATSDTPYGYTF TGTGCCACCAGCGACACTCCTTATGGCTACACCTTC
. TRBJ2-4 TRBV28 . CASNEQTSAKNIQYF TGTGCCAGCAACGAGCAGACATCAGCCAAAAACATTCAGTACTTC
many TRBJ2-1 TRBV2 TRBD2 CASSETGLAEQFF TGTGCCAGCAGTGAAACGGGACTAGCGGAGCAGTTCTTC
. TRBJ1-3 TRBV25-1 TRBD1 CASRDGTAWGNTIYF TGTGCCAGCAGGGACGGGACAGCGTGGGGAAACACCATATATTTT
. TRBJ1-2 TRBV15 . CATSYFRVDDYGYTF TGTGCCACCAGCTACTTTCGGGTCGATGACTATGGCTACACCTTC
many TRBJ2-5 TRBV28 TRBD1 CASSLVGTGNGLQYF TGTGCCAGCAGCCTAGTCGGGACAGGGAATGGGCTCCAGTACTTC
. TRBJ2-7 TRBV10-2 TRBD1 CASRKGQAYEQYF TGCGCCAGCAGAAAGGGACAGGCCTACGAGCAGTACTTC
many TRBJ2-3 TRBV28 . CASLGGVTDTQYF TGTGCCAGCCTCGGTGGCGTCACAGATACGCAGTATTTT
few TRBJ2-5 TRBV3-1 . CASSQASSGQETQYF TGTGCCAGCAGCCAAGCCTCCAGCGGCCAAGAGACCCAGTACTTC
. TRBJ1-5 TRBV6-2/TRBV6-3 . CASSPFPRNQPQHF TGTGCCAGCAGCCCATTCCCCCGCAATCAGCCCCAGCATTTT
. TRBJ2-1 TRBV5-6 TRBD2 CTSSLVAGDDEQFF TGTACCAGCAGCTTAGTAGCGGGAGACGATGAGCAGTTCTTC
. TRBJ1-4 TRBV5-1 . CASSRGDLNEKLFF TGCGCCAGCTCCCGTGGGGACCTAAATGAAAAACTGTTTTTT
. TRBJ1-2 TRBV24-1 TRBD1 CATSDIRQGNYGYTF TGTGCCACCAGTGATATACGACAGGGGAACTATGGCTACACCTTC
many TRBJ1-2 TRBV12-3/TRBV12-4 . CASTPGRVIYGYTF TGTGCCAGCACCCCAGGGAGGGTGATCTATGGCTACACCTTC
. TRBJ2-7 TRBV28 TRBD2 CASSLLVPSGSGEQYF TGTGCCAGCAGTTTATTAGTGCCTAGCGGGAGTGGCGAGCAGTACTTC
few TRBJ2-5 TRBV4-1 . CASSQARTVSTLLETQYF TGCGCCAGCAGCCAAGCGCGGACGGTATCGACCCTTCTCGAGACCCAGTACTTC
few TRBJ2-7 TRBV30 TRBD2 CAWSVPGGTYEQYF TGTGCCTGGAGTGTCCCGGGGGGGACCTACGAGCAGTACTTC
few TRBJ1-5 TRBV28 . CASSFLRGNQPQHF TGTGCCAGCAGTTTTCTTAGGGGCAATCAGCCCCAGCATTTT
few TRBJ2-2 TRBV24-1 . CATSDSQGRELFF TGTGCCACCAGTGATTCTCAGGGCCGGGAGCTGTTTTTT